These T cell receptor beta chains were read from a single sample in a study of T-cell reconstitution after alpha-beta-depleted transplantation in children. TCRdb recomputed calls from the PCR reads with MiXCR, one row per CDR3 protein. The sample contains 600,000 to 800,000 distinct CDR3 sequences, around 13% of which appear only once. The specimen was PBMCs, collected before TCRalphabeta/CD19-depleted stem cell transplant. Every receptor here comes from a girl aged 2-10 years with congenital amegakaryocytic thrombocytopenia, due to receive a stem cell transplant. CDR3s include the opening cysteine and the closing phenylalanine or tryptophan. The D gene is left open where the match is weak. Expanded clones are given a class, and other clones once, few, many or no size at all.

cdr3_nt cdr3_aa d_call j_call v_call clone_size
TGCAGTGCCGAGCCGGGACTAGCGGCAAATGAGCAGTTCTTC CSAEPGLAANEQFF TRBD2 TRBJ2-1 TRBV20-1 -
TGTGCCAGCAGCGCACAGGGCTTGCATCAGCCCCAGCATTTT CASSAQGLHQPQHF - TRBJ1-5 TRBV12-3/TRBV12-4 -
TGCAGTGCTAGAGACTTAGCGGGAGAGCTGGAGACCCAGTACTTC CSARDLAGELETQYF TRBD2 TRBJ2-5 TRBV20-1 -
TGTGCCAGCAGTTACTCCCTAGCGGGAATCTACAATGAGCAGTTCTTC CASSYSLAGIYNEQFF TRBD2 TRBJ2-1 TRBV6-8 few
TGTGCCAGTAGTGTGACAGGGGGCACTGGCACTGAAGCTTTCTTT CASSVTGGTGTEAFF TRBD1 TRBJ1-1 TRBV19 few
TGTGCCAGCAGACACGGGACAGGCACAGATACGCAGTATTTT CASRHGTGTDTQYF TRBD1 TRBJ2-3 TRBV7-6 few
TGCAGCGTTCCTTTGACTAGCGGGAGTCCAGCAGATACGCAGTATTTT CSVPLTSGSPADTQYF TRBD2 TRBJ2-3 TRBV29-1 many
TGCAGTGCCAGGACTAGCGGGAGCCAACTAGTCCCCAATGAGCAGTTCTTC CSARTSGSQLVPNEQFF TRBD2 TRBJ2-1 TRBV20-1 many
TGTGCCAGCAGTGCGCTCGGGACAATCCCAGAGACCCAGTACTTC CASSALGTIPETQYF - TRBJ2-5 TRBV6-1 -
TGTGCCAGCAGGTGGGGGTCGACGTTTTTCACTGAAGCTTTCTTT CASRWGSTFFTEAFF - TRBJ1-1 TRBV28 many
TGCAGTGCTAGTTCGGGGTCGATGTGGGTCGGCATTCAGTACTTC CSASSGSMWVGIQYF - TRBJ2-4 TRBV20-1 many
TGTGCCAGCAGCCCACAACCGCCAAACACTGAAGCTTTCTTT CASSPQPPNTEAFF - TRBJ1-1 TRBV7-3 few
TGTGCCAGCAGGTTCCTGGATGAGCAGTTCTTC CASRFLDEQFF - TRBJ2-1 TRBV7-9 -
TGCAGTGCTGGGAGTCCGGGACCCGGCCATGAGCAGTTCTTC CSAGSPGPGHEQFF - TRBJ2-1 TRBV20-1 many
TGCGCCAGCAGCCCTGGGGCCTCGATCACTGAAGCTTTCTTT CASSPGASITEAFF - TRBJ1-1 TRBV5-1 -
TGTGCCAGCACTCGACAGGGTAGCACAGATACGCAGTATTTT CASTRQGSTDTQYF TRBD1 TRBJ2-3 TRBV12-3/TRBV12-4 many
TGTGCCATCAGTAAAGACAGGGGGAGAACTGAAGCTTTCTTT CAISKDRGRTEAFF TRBD1 TRBJ1-1 TRBV10-3 many
TGCAGCGCCGCCCTCGCTTGGGCCGGGGAGCTGTTTTTT CSAALAWAGELFF - TRBJ2-2 TRBV29-1 many
TGCAGTGCTAGCGCGACTAGCGGGAGCATTGAGCAGTTCTTC CSASATSGSIEQFF TRBD2 TRBJ2-1 TRBV20-1 many
TGCGCCAGCAGCCAAGATTTAGAGCGGGAGCAGTTCTTC CASSQDLEREQFF - TRBJ2-1 TRBV4-1 -
TGTGCCACCAGTCGGGACTCGACCTTCTACGAGCAGTACTTC CATSRDSTFYEQYF - TRBJ2-7 TRBV27 -
TGCGCCAGCACCCCCGGGACGGGTAATGAAAAACTGTTTTTT CASTPGTGNEKLFF - TRBJ1-4 TRBV5-1 -
TGCGCCAGCAGCCTTAGCGGGAGGGCCCTCGATGAGCAGTTCTTC CASSLSGRALDEQFF TRBD2 TRBJ2-1 TRBV5-1 -
TGCAGTGCTCACACAGGGTTGTATACCTCGCACATGAACACTGAAGCTTTCTTT CSAHTGLYTSHMNTEAFF - TRBJ1-1 TRBV20-1 many
TGCGCCAGCACGCCCGGACAGGGCCCTCGGGGCTATGGCTACACCTTC CASTPGQGPRGYGYTF TRBD1 TRBJ1-2 TRBV4-1 many
TGCAGTGCTTTGACTAGCGGGAGAAGCACAGATACGCAGTATTTT CSALTSGRSTDTQYF TRBD2 TRBJ2-3 TRBV20-1 many
TGTGCCAGCAGTTTTTTTCCGGGGGAGCCTCCAGATACGCAGTATTTT CASSFFPGEPPDTQYF - TRBJ2-3 TRBV12-3/TRBV12-4 many
TGCGCCAGCAGCTTGGTACTAGCGGGTCCGGGGGATGAGCAGTTCTTC CASSLVLAGPGDEQFF TRBD2 TRBJ2-1 TRBV5-1 many
TGCGCCAGCAGCTTGAGACTAGCGGGAGGCTACAATGAGCAGTTCTTC CASSLRLAGGYNEQFF TRBD2 TRBJ2-1 TRBV5-1 many
TGCAGCGTTGAATCCTATCCTTTCTACGAGCAGTACTTC CSVESYPFYEQYF - TRBJ2-7 TRBV29-1 few
TGTGCCAGCAGCCTGTCCGACTATAATCAGCCCCAGCATTTT CASSLSDYNQPQHF - TRBJ1-5 TRBV7-6 few
TGTGCCAGCGCCCGAGACAGGGGAACCTACGAGCAGTACTTC CASARDRGTYEQYF TRBD1 TRBJ2-7 TRBV27 many
TGTGCCAGCAGCTTAGTAGCTATAGCGGTTCAGTTCTTC CASSLVAIAVQFF - TRBJ2-1 TRBV7-9 few
TGCAGCGCGACTAGCGAGTCCTACGAGCAGTACTTC CSATSESYEQYF TRBD2 TRBJ2-7 TRBV29-1 many
TGTGCCAGCAGTTTATATTTCCCACGGTTCACAGATACGCAGTATTTT CASSLYFPRFTDTQYF - TRBJ2-3 TRBV28 many
TGCGCCAGCAGCTTTACGCCCGGGGGGTACACCGGGGAGCTGTTTTTT CASSFTPGGYTGELFF TRBD2 TRBJ2-2 TRBV5-1 many
TGTGCCAGCGCTAGCCGAGGATACAATGAGCAGTTCTTC CASASRGYNEQFF - TRBJ2-1 TRBV6-6 few
TGTGCCAGCAGTCGGACTCTATGGGGAAACTACAATGAGCAGTTCTTC CASSRTLWGNYNEQFF - TRBJ2-1 TRBV12-3/TRBV12-4 many
TGCGCCAGCAGTGAGTATCGCACAGATACGCAGTATTTT CASSEYRTDTQYF - TRBJ2-3 TRBV10-2 few
TGTGCCAGCAGCCAAGATTTTCGGGGACTAGCTTTCCGCACAGATACGCAGTATTTT CASSQDFRGLAFRTDTQYF TRBD2 TRBJ2-3 TRBV4-2 -